The rows below give T cell receptor beta chains drawn from one sample of a study of vaccination and CD4 T cells after COVID-19. From the PCR reads, TCRdb called clonotypes with MiXCR, one entry per CDR3 protein. Among about 12,000 distinct CDR3 sequences listed, roughly 30% were seen once. Antigens for these TCRs are unknown. This specimen was CD4+ T cells from blood, cultured in vitro, taken after SARS-CoV-2 vaccination. The source of these receptors is a human donor who had recovered from COVID-19. Both conserved end residues are part of each CDR3. Each record gives: V gene, CDR3 length, clone size, D gene, J gene, CDR3 protein, CDR3 DNA. D genes are given only for firm matches. The size of a clone is reported for some rows only, either as once, few or many, or as a class for expanded clones.

TRBV20-1,15,.,.,TRBJ2-7,CSARDRIGGLYEQYF,TGCAGTGCTAGAGATAGGATAGGGGGGCTCTACGAGCAGTACTTC
TRBV6-5,14,few,.,TRBJ2-7,CASSWGAVPTEQYF,TGTGCCAGCAGTTGGGGTGCCGTCCCTACCGAGCAGTACTTC
TRBV5-5,13,.,TRBD1,TRBJ2-7,CASNRQGAYEQYF,TGTGCCAGCAACCGACAGGGGGCATACGAGCAGTACTTC
TRBV24-1,14,.,.,TRBJ1-2,CATSDQTTNYGYTF,TGTGCCACCAGTGACCAGACCACGAACTATGGCTACACCTTC
TRBV19,13,.,TRBD1,TRBJ2-3,CASSGQGADTQYF,TGTGCCAGTAGTGGGCAGGGGGCAGATACGCAGTATTTT
TRBV19,16,.,TRBD1,TRBJ1-1,CATNTGTGGMNTEAFF,TGTGCCACCAACACCGGGACAGGGGGCATGAACACTGAAGCTTTCTTT
TRBV2,13,.,.,TRBJ1-6,CASREGEESPLHF,TGTGCCAGCAGGGAAGGGGAGGAGTCACCCCTCCACTTT
TRBV20-1,12,.,.,TRBJ2-5,CSAKRPAETQYF,TGCAGTGCTAAAAGGCCCGCTGAGACCCAGTACTTC
TRBV20-1,16,.,.,TRBJ2-7,CSARDSARDLFYEQYF,TGCAGTGCTAGAGATAGCGCGCGGGACCTCTTCTACGAGCAGTACTTC
TRBV19,14,.,.,TRBJ1-5,CASSGYKENQPQHF,TGTGCCAGTAGTGGATATAAGGAGAATCAGCCCCAGCATTTT
TRBV7-2,15,.,.,TRBJ1-3,CASSLMSGAGNTIYF,TGTGCCAGCAGCTTAATGTCAGGGGCCGGAAACACCATATATTTT
TRBV28,15,few,TRBD1,TRBJ1-6,CASTFVDRANSPLHF,TGTGCCAGCACCTTCGTGGACAGGGCTAATTCACCCCTCCACTTT
TRBV20-1,17,medium-sized,.,TRBJ1-3,CSARQRLDTHSGNTIYF,TGCAGTGCTAGACAACGCCTGGACACCCACTCTGGAAACACCATATATTTT
TRBV6-5,16,large,.,TRBJ1-6,CASSYHPRGTNSPLHF,TGTGCCAGCAGTTACCATCCTCGTGGGACCAATTCACCCCTCCACTTT
TRBV7-3,15,few,.,TRBJ1-6,CASSQAPGAGSPLHF,TGTGCCAGCAGCCAGGCCCCGGGGGCGGGATCACCCCTCCACTTT
TRBV5-1,15,once,TRBD1,TRBJ2-2,CASSTRQGALGELFF,TGCGCCAGCAGCACACGACAGGGGGCTCTCGGGGAGCTGTTTTTT
TRBV28,17,few,.,TRBJ1-1,CASSSTIRGRENTEAFF,TGTGCCAGCAGTTCAACTATCAGGGGAAGGGAGAACACTGAAGCTTTCTTT
TRBV7-2,13,.,.,TRBJ2-7,CASSLTDYYEQYF,TGTGCCAGCAGCTTGACTGACTATTACGAGCAGTACTTC
TRBV7-2,15,.,TRBD2,TRBJ2-1,CASSLMGGTYNEQFF,TGTGCCAGCAGCTTAATGGGAGGGACCTACAATGAGCAGTTCTTC
TRBV6-5,15,.,TRBD2,TRBJ2-5,CASSSSGRGGETQYF,TGTGCCAGCAGTTCCAGCGGGAGAGGGGGAGAGACCCAGTACTTC
TRBV15,15,.,.,TRBJ1-1,CATSRDGPLNTEAFF,TGTGCCACCAGCAGAGATGGCCCCTTGAACACTGAAGCTTTCTTT
TRBV5-4,15,few,TRBD1,TRBJ2-2,CASSSVGQGTGELFF,TGTGCCAGCAGCTCGGTAGGACAGGGGACCGGGGAGCTGTTTTTT
TRBV28,13,few,TRBD1,TRBJ1-1,CASVRAGGAEAFF,TGTGCCAGCGTTAGGGCAGGGGGCGCTGAAGCTTTCTTT
TRBV28,17,.,TRBD1,TRBJ1-5,CASSFLGTGRSNQPQHF,TGTGCCAGCAGTTTTTTGGGGACAGGTAGGAGCAATCAGCCCCAGCATTTT
TRBV27,17,.,TRBD2,TRBJ2-1,CASSTHPGTSGYNEQFF,TGTGCCAGCAGTACGCACCCCGGGACTAGCGGCTACAATGAGCAGTTCTTC
TRBV6-5,14,.,.,TRBJ1-5,CASSYDLSNQPQHF,TGTGCCAGCAGTTACGACCTCAGCAATCAGCCCCAGCATTTT
TRBV6-1,12,.,.,TRBJ1-4,CASRGSQGLLFF,TGTGCCAGCAGGGGCAGTCAGGGGTTACTGTTTTTT
TRBV24-1,16,few,TRBD2,TRBJ2-1,CATSDSLAGSENEQFF,TGTGCCACCAGTGATTCCTTAGCGGGATCTGAGAATGAGCAGTTCTTC
TRBV2,15,few,.,TRBJ2-5,CASSYSEGVQETQYF,TGTGCCAGCAGTTACAGCGAGGGGGTTCAAGAGACCCAGTACTTC
TRBV4-1,13,.,.,TRBJ2-3,CASSLSDSDTQYF,TGCGCCAGCAGCCTATCGGACTCAGATACGCAGTATTTT
TRBV2,11,few,.,TRBJ2-7,CASRGVDEQYF,TGTGCCAGCAGGGGGGTCGACGAGCAGTACTTC
TRBV10-3,13,.,TRBD2,TRBJ2-7,CAIGGLAGYEQYF,TGTGCCATTGGGGGACTAGCGGGCTACGAGCAGTACTTC
TRBV28,15,.,TRBD2,TRBJ2-7,CASSPHPGGRGEQYF,TGTGCCAGCAGTCCCCATCCGGGGGGGCGTGGAGAGCAGTACTTC
TRBV7-9,14,.,TRBD1,TRBJ2-7,CASSSPTGIGEQYF,TGTGCCAGCAGCTCCCCGACAGGGATTGGAGAGCAGTACTTC
TRBV27,17,.,TRBD1,TRBJ1-2,CASSPRALQGAPGGYTF,TGTGCCAGCAGTCCAAGGGCCCTACAGGGGGCGCCGGGTGGCTACACCTTC
TRBV28,14,.,.,TRBJ2-3,CATLLTYSTDTQYF,TGTGCCACCCTTCTAACCTATAGCACAGATACGCAGTATTTT
TRBV20-1,12,few,.,TRBJ1-5,CSALQGPRPQHF,TGCAGTGCTTTACAGGGTCCGCGACCCCAGCATTTT
TRBV5-6,16,.,.,TRBJ1-1,CASSLYGRGGNTEAFF,TGTGCCAGCAGCTTGTACGGCAGGGGAGGGAACACTGAAGCTTTCTTT
TRBV29-1,10,.,.,TRBJ2-1,CSVESYEQFF,TGCAGCGTTGAATCGTATGAGCAGTTCTTC
TRBV20-1,15,.,.,TRBJ2-3,CSARDWVGPTDTQYF,TGCAGTGCTAGAGATTGGGTAGGACCCACAGATACGCAGTATTTT
TRBV6-1,15,.,.,TRBJ2-5,CASTRRGDPKKTQYF,TGTGCCAGCACTCGCCGGGGCGACCCGAAGAAGACCCAGTACTTC
TRBV20-1,11,.,.,TRBJ2-1,CSAHDRYEQFF,TGCAGTGCCCATGATAGATACGAGCAGTTCTTC
TRBV20-1,13,.,.,TRBJ2-7,CSASPDSNYEQYF,TGCAGTGCGTCCCCTGACAGCAACTACGAGCAGTACTTC
TRBV27,18,.,.,TRBJ2-3,CASSFGASGRLGADTQYF,TGTGCCAGCAGTTTTGGGGCGTCAGGGCGACTAGGAGCGGATACGCAGTATTTT
TRBV6-1,14,.,.,TRBJ1-2,CASSRSAPRYGYTF,TGTGCCAGCAGCCGGTCGGCTCCGAGGTATGGCTACACCTTC
TRBV29-1,15,.,TRBD2,TRBJ2-4,CSVKSGSSTKNIQYF,TGCAGCGTTAAGAGCGGGAGCTCAACCAAAAACATTCAGTACTTC
TRBV14,14,.,TRBD1,TRBJ1-2,CASTQGALRNGYTF,TGTGCCAGCACCCAGGGGGCGCTCAGGAATGGCTACACCTTC
TRBV24-1,16,.,.,TRBJ2-2,CATTSRQRPRTGELFF,TGTGCCACCACTTCCAGACAGAGACCACGAACCGGGGAGCTGTTTTTT
TRBV28,17,.,TRBD2,TRBJ2-7,CASSFLVAGHAPYEQYF,TGTGCCAGCAGTTTTCTCGTAGCGGGCCACGCCCCCTACGAGCAGTACTTC
TRBV6-2/TRBV6-3,13,.,.,TRBJ1-5,CASSRRINQPQHF,TGTGCCAGCAGTCGCCGGATCAATCAGCCCCAGCATTTT
TRBV28,13,.,.,TRBJ1-5,CASSFDLNQPQHF,TGTGCCAGCAGTTTCGACCTAAATCAGCCCCAGCATTTT
TRBV10-3,12,.,.,TRBJ1-1,CAISVNRGEAFF,TGTGCCATCAGTGTCAACCGGGGCGAAGCTTTCTTT
TRBV4-3,14,.,.,TRBJ2-1,CASSQEIDSSEQFF,TGCGCCAGCAGCCAAGAAATCGACTCAAGTGAGCAGTTCTTC
TRBV4-3,15,.,.,TRBJ1-4,CASSQDLSSNEKLFF,TGCGCCAGCAGCCAAGATCTCTCCTCTAATGAAAAACTGTTTTTT
TRBV20-1,12,.,.,TRBJ1-1,CSATDMDTEAFF,TGCAGTGCTACGGACATGGACACTGAAGCTTTCTTT
TRBV2,14,few,.,TRBJ2-7,CASSKRDGLGEQYF,TGTGCCAGCAGTAAACGGGACGGCCTCGGCGAGCAGTACTTC
TRBV7-9,14,.,.,TRBJ1-2,CASSVGHVPSGYTF,TGTGCCAGCAGCGTGGGACACGTCCCTAGCGGCTACACCTTC
TRBV7-9,16,few,.,TRBJ2-5,CASSLVARGSIETQYF,TGTGCCAGCAGCTTAGTTGCGCGGGGATCGATCGAGACCCAGTACTTC